This TCR beta chain was identified during a study of identical twins. This CDR3 comprises 15 residues. From germline, CDR1 is SGDLS and CDR2 YYNGEE. V was shortened by 0 bases and J by 4 bases, with 11 bases between the two germline ends. This clonotype came up a few times. Its antigen remains unidentified. Points from the study as a whole: Modelling underestimated the level of out-of-frame TCR alpha sharing observed in monozygotic twins.

TCRdb analysed the 5' RACE reads with MiXCR anew, one entry per CDR3 protein. This table has about 790,000 distinct CDR3 sequences, over 15% appearing once. A further study also used this sample, focusing on T cells expressing NK-cell markers. As reported in that work: Similarly, these clonotypes led the CD3+CD56-NKG2C+ fraction as well in several donors.

This receptor was obtained from a woman aged 18-35 years in good health. The sample comprised PBMCs. This chain uses TRBV9 with TRBJ1-3; unclear D gene. The CDR3 region is CASSVGTPQGNTIYF. CDR3 coding DNA: TGTGCCAGCAGCGTAGGCACTCCTCAGGGAAACACCATATATTTT. The full variable domain, its missing parts supplied by reference TRBV9 and TRBJ1-3, is DSGVTQTPKHLITATGQRVTLRCSPRSGDLSVYWYQQSLDQGLQFLIQYYNGEERAKGNILERFSAQQFPDLHSELNLSSLELGDSALYFCASSVGTPQGNTIYFGEGSWLTVV.